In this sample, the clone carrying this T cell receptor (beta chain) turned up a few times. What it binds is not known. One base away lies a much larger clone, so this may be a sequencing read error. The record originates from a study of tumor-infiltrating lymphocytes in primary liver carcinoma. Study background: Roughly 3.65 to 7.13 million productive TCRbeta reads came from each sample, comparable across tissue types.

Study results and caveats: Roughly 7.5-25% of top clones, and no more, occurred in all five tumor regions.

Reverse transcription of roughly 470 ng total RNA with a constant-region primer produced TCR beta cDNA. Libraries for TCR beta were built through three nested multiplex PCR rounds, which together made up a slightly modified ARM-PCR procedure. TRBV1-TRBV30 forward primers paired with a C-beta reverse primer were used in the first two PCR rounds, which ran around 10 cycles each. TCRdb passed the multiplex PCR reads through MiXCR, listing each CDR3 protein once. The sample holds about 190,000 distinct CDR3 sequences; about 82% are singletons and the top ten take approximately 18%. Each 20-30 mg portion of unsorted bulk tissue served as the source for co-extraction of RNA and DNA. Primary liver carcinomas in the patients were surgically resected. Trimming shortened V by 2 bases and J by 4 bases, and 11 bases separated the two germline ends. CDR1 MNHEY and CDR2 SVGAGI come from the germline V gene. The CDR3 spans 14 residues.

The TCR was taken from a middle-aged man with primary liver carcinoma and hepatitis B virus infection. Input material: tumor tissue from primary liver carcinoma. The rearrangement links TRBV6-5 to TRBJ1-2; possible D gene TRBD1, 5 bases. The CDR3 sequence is CASSYRGRIYGYTF. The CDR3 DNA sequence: TGTGCCAGCAGTTACAGGGGACGGATCTATGGCTACACCTTC.